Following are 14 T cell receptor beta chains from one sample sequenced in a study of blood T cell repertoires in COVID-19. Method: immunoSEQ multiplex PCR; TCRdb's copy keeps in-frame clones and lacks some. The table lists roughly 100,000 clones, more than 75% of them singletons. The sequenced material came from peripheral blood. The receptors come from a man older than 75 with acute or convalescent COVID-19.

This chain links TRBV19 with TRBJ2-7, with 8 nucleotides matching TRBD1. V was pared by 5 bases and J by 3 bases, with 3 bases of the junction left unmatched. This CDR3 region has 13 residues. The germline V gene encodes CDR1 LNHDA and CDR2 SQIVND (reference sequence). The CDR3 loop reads CASSSTGGYEQYF. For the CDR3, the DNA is TGTGCCAGTAGTTCCACAGGGGGCTACGAGCAGTACTTC.

The CDR3 DNA follows: TGTGCCAGCAGCCCAAGGGGAGAGACCCAGTACTTC. Amino acids: CASSPRGETQYF. The chain is built from TRBV7-2 and TRBJ2-5, with D possibly being TRBD1 (5 bases). Germline CDR1 and CDR2: SGHTA and FQGNSA. The germline V and J ends were trimmed by 5 bases and 4 bases, with 8 bases remaining between them. The CDR3 totals 12 residues.

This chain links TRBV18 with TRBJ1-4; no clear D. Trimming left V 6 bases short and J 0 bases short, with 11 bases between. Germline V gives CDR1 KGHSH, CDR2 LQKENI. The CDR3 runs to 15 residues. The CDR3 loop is CASSPITTTNEKLFF. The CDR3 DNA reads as TGTGCCAGCTCTCCCATAACTACAACTAATGAAAAACTGTTTTTT.

CDR3 protein: CASSSVNYGYTF. CDR3 sequence (DNA): TGTGCCAGCAGTTCGGTTAACTATGGCTACACCTTC. The V and J genes are TRBV12-3 or TRBV12-4 and TRBJ1-2; no clear D. V was trimmed by 4 bases and J by 1 base, leaving 4 bases between them. CDR3 size: 12 residues.

The CDR3 DNA reads as TGTGCCAGCAGCCAACAGAATCCGAATGAAAAACTGTTTTTT. Its protein product is CASSQQNPNEKLFF. This chain joins TRBV6-5 and TRBJ1-4; D call uncertain. Per germline, CDR1 MNHEY and CDR2 SVGAGI. CDR3 length: 14 residues. V lost 6 bases to trimming and J lost 5 bases, with 13 bases between them.

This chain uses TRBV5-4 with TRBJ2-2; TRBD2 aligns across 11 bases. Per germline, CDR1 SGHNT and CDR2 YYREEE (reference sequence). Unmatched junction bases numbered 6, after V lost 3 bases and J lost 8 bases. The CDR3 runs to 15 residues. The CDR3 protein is CASSSGLAEAGELFF. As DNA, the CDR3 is TGTGCCAGCAGCTCGGGACTAGCGGAGGCGGGGGAGCTGTTTTTT. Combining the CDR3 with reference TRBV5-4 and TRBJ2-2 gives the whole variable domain ETGVTQSPTHLIKTRGQQVTLRCSSQSGHNTVSWYQQALGQGPQFIFQYYREEENGRGNFPPRFSGLQFPNYSSELNVNALELDDSALYLCASSSGLAEAGELFFGEGSRLTVL.

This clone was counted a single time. CDR3 region: CASKVLPAGGAGELFF. The CDR3 DNA reads TGTGCCAGTAAGGTCCTCCCAGCGGGAGGAGCCGGGGAGCTGTTTTTT. The chain combines TRBV19 with TRBJ2-2, with 9 nucleotides matching TRBD2. CDR1 and CDR2 from the germline V gene are LNHDA and SQIVND (reference sequence). The V gene end was trimmed by 7 bases and the J gene end by 6 bases; junction bases not matched to a gene: 12. This CDR3 has 16 residues.

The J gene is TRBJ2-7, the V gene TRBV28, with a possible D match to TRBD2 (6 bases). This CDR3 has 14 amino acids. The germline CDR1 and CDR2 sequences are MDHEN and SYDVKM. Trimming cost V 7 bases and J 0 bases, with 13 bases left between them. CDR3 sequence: CASTRSGTSYEQYF. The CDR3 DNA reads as TGTGCCAGCACCCGTAGCGGTACCTCCTACGAGCAGTACTTC.

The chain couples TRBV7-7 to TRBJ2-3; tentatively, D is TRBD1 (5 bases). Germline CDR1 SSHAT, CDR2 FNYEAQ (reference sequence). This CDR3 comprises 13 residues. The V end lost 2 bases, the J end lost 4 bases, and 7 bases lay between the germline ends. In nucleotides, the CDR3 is TGTGCCAGCAGCTTAACAGGCCCAGATACGCAGTATTTT. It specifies CASSLTGPDTQYF.

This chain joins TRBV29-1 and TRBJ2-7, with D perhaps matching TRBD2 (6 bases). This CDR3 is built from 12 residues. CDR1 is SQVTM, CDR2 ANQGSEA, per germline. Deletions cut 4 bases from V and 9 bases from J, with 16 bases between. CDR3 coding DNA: TGCAGCGTTGTGGGACTTCGGTCGGTGCAGTACTTC. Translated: CSVVGLRSVQYF.

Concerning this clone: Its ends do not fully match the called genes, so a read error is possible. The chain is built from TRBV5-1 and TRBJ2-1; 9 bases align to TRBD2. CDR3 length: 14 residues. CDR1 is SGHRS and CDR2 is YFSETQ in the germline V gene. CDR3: CASCFGTSNNEQFF. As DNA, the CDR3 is TGCGCCAGCTGCTTTGGGACTAGCAACAATGAGCAGTTCTTC.

The DNA of the CDR3 is TGCAGCGTCGTAGGGACACATTACACTGAAGCTTTCTTT. Encoded protein: CSVVGTHYTEAFF. J is TRBJ1-1 and V is TRBV29-1, with D tentatively TRBD1 (6 bases). Per the germline V gene, CDR1 is SQVTM and CDR2 is ANQGSEA. CDR3 length: 13 amino acids. The V gene lost 6 bases and the J gene lost 3 bases, with 14 bases spanning the gap. The variable domain in full, with the rest retrieved from reference TRBV29-1 and TRBJ1-1, is SAVISQKPSRDICQRGTSLTIQCQVDSQVTMMFWYRQQPGQSLTLIATANQGSEATYESGFVIDKFPISRPNLTFSTLTVSNMSPEDSSIYLCSVVGTHYTEAFFGQGTRLTVV.

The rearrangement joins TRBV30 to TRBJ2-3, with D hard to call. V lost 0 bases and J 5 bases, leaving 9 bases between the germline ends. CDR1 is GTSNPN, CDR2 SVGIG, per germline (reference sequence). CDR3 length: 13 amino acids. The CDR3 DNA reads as TGTGCCTGGAGTGTATTGTACAAAGATACGCAGTATTTT. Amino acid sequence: CAWSVLYKDTQYF.

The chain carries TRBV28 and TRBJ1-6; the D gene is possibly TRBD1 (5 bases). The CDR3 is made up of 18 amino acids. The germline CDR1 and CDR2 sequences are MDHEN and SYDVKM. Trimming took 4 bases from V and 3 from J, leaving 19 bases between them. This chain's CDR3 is CASSSTLDTAFYNSPLHF. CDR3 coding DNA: TGTGCCAGCAGTTCAACGCTGGACACAGCCTTCTATAATTCACCCCTCCACTTT.